The present T cell receptor beta chain was sequenced within a study of T cells after yellow fever vaccination. Study information: For low cell numbers, libraries were made with SMART-Seq v4 Ultra Low Input. Study-level results: From the bulk population, abundant clonotypes could contaminate and appear within FACS-sorted repertoires.

Germline values: CDR1 SGHTA, CDR2 FQGNSA. This CDR3 comprises 15 residues. Trimming pared 4 bases from V and 3 bases from J, leaving 14 bases between. A word on this clonotype: Its antigen is not known.

UMIs were added to TCR cDNA along with a universal primer site when it was made by 5'RACE template switching. Each CDR3 protein is one row after TCRdb ran MiXCR on the 5' RACE reads. The sample records about 240,000 distinct CDR3 sequences, less than 9% being singletons. The sequence was obtained from a man younger than 40 who received the YFV17D yellow fever vaccine. The material sequenced was CD4+ T cells sorted from PBMCs, taken 15 days after the yellow fever booster vaccination. The V call is TRBV7-2, the J call TRBJ2-3; tentative D call: TRBD1 (5 bases). The CDR3 loop is CASSSRGQGTDTQYF. CDR3 nucleotides: TGTGCCAGCAGCTCCCGTGGGCAGGGAACAGATACGCAGTATTTT.